The subject of this entry is one T cell receptor beta chain. This clonotype was seen repeatedly, ten times or more. This receptor's antigen is unknown. Base qualities were left out, and no much larger clone turns up one base away. The sample was run on an Illumina HiSeq 1500. TCRdb handled the public reads itself, with Q25 trimming in fastp and clone calling in MiXCR, and kept productive beta chains. Entries are consolidated by CDR3 protein sequence, retaining the most common genes and DNA. Recorded for this sample are 200,000 or so distinct CDR3 sequences; about 30% of them occurred a single time. About 31% of the sample is held by the ten biggest clonotypes. The data are from a study of T cell repertoires in cytomegalovirus infection (dated 2019 in TCRdb). In the study overall: The HLA type of each donor mattered for the analysis, because public TCR beta signatures pointed to carriage of CMV infection along with the matching HLA type. Overall study results and their limits: The ex vivo response was dominated by HLA-C-restricted CMV-specific TCR beta clonotypes, which also provided the single most frequent clonotype in two of eight donors. Cumulative frequency of public TCR beta family members discriminated carriers of CMV infection plus the relevant HLA type in this cohort and an independent approximately 370-donor cohort.

The germline V gene yields SGHVS for CDR1 and FNYEAQ for CDR2. The V end loses 0 bases and the J end loses 6 bases, and a stretch of 11 bases separates them. Spanning cysteine to phenylalanine, the CDR3 consists of 14 amino acids. Solely the CDR3 DNA is kept, with 42 bases framed from the first base. The sample was PBMCs. The rearrangement joined TRBV7-6 to TRBJ1-1; D gene: possibly TRBD1, on 6 matching bases. This clonotype was obtained from a human donor in good health (CMV status not recorded). Some clones in this sample may be carry-over from other donors' samples. The CDR3 here reads CASSLAGGRAEAFF. The bases are TGTGCCAGCAGCTTAGCGGGGGGCAGAGCTGAAGCTTTCTTT.